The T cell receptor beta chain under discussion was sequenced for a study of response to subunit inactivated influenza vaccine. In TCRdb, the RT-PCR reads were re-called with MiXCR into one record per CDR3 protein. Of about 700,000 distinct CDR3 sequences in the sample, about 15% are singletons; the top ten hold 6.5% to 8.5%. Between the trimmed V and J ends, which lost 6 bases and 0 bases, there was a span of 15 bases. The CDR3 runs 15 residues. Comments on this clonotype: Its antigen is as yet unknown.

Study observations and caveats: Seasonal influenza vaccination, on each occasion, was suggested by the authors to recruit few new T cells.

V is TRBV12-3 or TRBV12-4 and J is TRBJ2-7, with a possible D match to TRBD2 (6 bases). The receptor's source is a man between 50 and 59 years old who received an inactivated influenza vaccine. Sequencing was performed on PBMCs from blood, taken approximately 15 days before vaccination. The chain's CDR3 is CASSSGLLSSYEQYF. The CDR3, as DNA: TGTGCCAGCAGCTCCGGACTATTGAGCTCCTACGAGCAGTACTTC.